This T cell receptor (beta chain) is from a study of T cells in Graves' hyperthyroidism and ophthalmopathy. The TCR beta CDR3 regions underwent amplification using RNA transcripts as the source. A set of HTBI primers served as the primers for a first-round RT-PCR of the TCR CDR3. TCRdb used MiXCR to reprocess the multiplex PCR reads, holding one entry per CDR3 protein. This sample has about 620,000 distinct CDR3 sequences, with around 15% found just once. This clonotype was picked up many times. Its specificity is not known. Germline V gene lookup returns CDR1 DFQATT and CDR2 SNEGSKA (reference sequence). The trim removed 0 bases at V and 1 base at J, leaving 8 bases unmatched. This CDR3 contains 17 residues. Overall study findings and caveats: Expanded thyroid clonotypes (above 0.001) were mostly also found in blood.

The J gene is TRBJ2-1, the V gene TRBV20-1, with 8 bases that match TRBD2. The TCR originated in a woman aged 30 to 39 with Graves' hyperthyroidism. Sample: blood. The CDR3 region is CSARDQGSSGSYNEQFF. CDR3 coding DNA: TGCAGTGCTAGAGATCAGGGTTCTAGCGGGTCCTACAATGAGCAGTTCTTC.